The rows below give T cell receptor beta chains drawn from one sample of a study of blood T cell repertoires in COVID-19. Sequencing was performed with immunoSEQ multiplex PCR; in TCRdb, only in-frame clones are kept and a portion is missing. Counted here are 200,000 to 250,000 clones, 84% occurring once; the ten biggest clones make up approximately 7.3%. The material sequenced was PBMCs or T cells enriched from blood (not recorded which). These receptors were obtained from a woman aged 40 to 50 who had recovered from COVID-19. The CDR3 runs from the conserved cysteine through the conserved F or W. D genes are given only for firm matches. Clone size is stated in some rows and not others, as once, few, many or a class when expanded.

>NA|TRBV6-5|TRBD1|TRBJ1-2
TGTGCCAGCAGACCACATAGACAGGGCGACTATGGCTACACCTTC
CASRPHRQGDYGYTF
>NA|TRBV11-2|NA|TRBJ2-3
TGTGCCAGCAGCAGACTACGTCCCAGAATGGGGATCGATACGCAGTATTTT
CASSRLRPRMGIDTQYF
>NA|TRBV7-3|NA|TRBJ2-1
TGTGCCAGCAGGGTCGCATCTGGGGGGAGTGGGAATGAGCAGTTCTTC
CASRVASGGSGNEQFF
>NA|TRBV12-3/TRBV12-4|NA|TRBJ2-2
TGTGCCAGCAGCCCGTTGCTAGCCGGTGAGCTGTTTTTT
CASSPLLAGELFF
>NA|TRBV28|TRBD2|TRBJ2-7
TGTGCCAGCAGTCGTAATGACGGAGCGGGAATCTACGAGCAGTACTTC
CASSRNDGAGIYEQYF
>NA|TRBV21-1|NA|TRBJ2-2
TGTGCCAGCGGCGACAGGACCACCGGGGAGCTGTTTTTT
CASGDRTTGELFF
>NA|TRBV27|NA|TRBJ2-2
TGTGCCACCCGCCACGGGACTCCTTTTGCCGGGGAGCTGTTTTTT
CATRHGTPFAGELFF
>NA|TRBV24-1|TRBD1|TRBJ1-1
TGTGCCACCAGTGAGAACCAGGGGGACACTGAAGCTTTCTTT
CATSENQGDTEAFF
>NA|TRBV12-2|NA|TRBJ1-3
TGTGCAAGTCGCCCCGTCGCTGGAAACACCATATATTTT
CASRPVAGNTIYF
>NA|TRBV4-1|NA|TRBJ2-1
TGCGCCAGCAGCCAGCCTCTAGGCGGGGACTCGGGGCAGTTCTTC
CASSQPLGGDSGQFF
>many|TRBV28|NA|TRBJ1-1
TGTGCCAGCAGTTCAGGACAGTGGAGCGCTTTCTTT
CASSSGQWSAFF
>NA|TRBV5-1|TRBD1|TRBJ2-2
TGCGCCAGCAGGGGACAGACAGACACCGGGGAGCTGTTTTTT
CASRGQTDTGELFF
>NA|TRBV3-1/TRBV3-2|TRBD2|TRBJ2-1
TGTGCCAGCAGCCAAGACGGAACTAGCGGGAGATACGAGCAGTTCTTC
CASSQDGTSGRYEQFF
>NA|TRBV9|TRBD1|TRBJ2-4
TGTGCCAGCAGCGTAACAGGGGTTGGGGACATTCAGTACTTC
CASSVTGVGDIQYF
>few|TRBV23-1|TRBD1|TRBJ1-1
TGCGCCAGCAGTCAATCCGACAGGGCTACTGAAGCTTTCTTT
CASSQSDRATEAFF
>NA|TRBV11-2|TRBD1|TRBJ1-3
TGTGCCAGCAGCCGACCCACAGGGGGAACTGGAAACACCATATATTTT
CASSRPTGGTGNTIYF
>NA|TRBV7-3|NA|TRBJ2-2
TGTGCCAGCAGCTTATCCCAGAACACCGGGGAGCTGTTTTTT
CASSLSQNTGELFF
>few|TRBV15|TRBD1|TRBJ2-5
TGTGCCACCGGACAGGAGGAAGAGACCCAGTACTTC
CATGQEEETQYF
>NA|TRBV3-1/TRBV3-2|TRBD2|TRBJ2-3
TGTGCCAGCAGCCGACGACTAGCGGGAGTGACAGATACGCAGTATTTT
CASSRRLAGVTDTQYF
>NA|TRBV24-1|NA|TRBJ1-5
TGTGCCACCAGTGATTTCAGGTCGAATCAGCCCCAGCATTTT
CATSDFRSNQPQHF
>once|TRBV19|NA|TRBJ1-5
TGTGCCAGTAGTGGACGGGAGGGAGGGGTAAGCATCTCGCCCCAGCATTTT
CASSGREGGVSISPQHF
>NA|TRBV11-2|TRBD1|TRBJ1-3
TGTGCCAGCAGCGTCGGGACAGGGAGTGGCTCTGGAAACACCATATATTTT
CASSVGTGSGSGNTIYF
>NA|TRBV19|TRBD2|TRBJ2-1
TGTGCCAGTAGTATGCGGCGGGAGAGTTACAATGAGCAGTTCTTC
CASSMRRESYNEQFF
>few|TRBV19|TRBD2|TRBJ2-2
TGTGCCAGTAGTACTTGGCTAGCGGGAGGAGAAACCGGGGAGCTGTTTTTT
CASSTWLAGGETGELFF
>few|TRBV19|TRBD2|TRBJ2-2
TGTGCCAGTAGTATAGGTCCTAGCGGGGTGAACACCGGGGAGCTGTTTTTT
CASSIGPSGVNTGELFF
>few|TRBV30|TRBD1|TRBJ1-1
TGTGCCTTGATTTCAGGGGGCGCGGTAGTGAACACTGAAGCTTTCTTT
CALISGGAVVNTEAFF
>NA|TRBV7-8|NA|TRBJ1-5
TGTGCCAGCAGCTTAGCGCGTGTACAGCCGCAGCCCCAGCATTTT
CASSLARVQPQPQHF
>once|TRBV7-9|NA|TRBJ1-5
TGTGCCAGCAGCTTAGCGGCAGGGGATCAGCCCCAGCATTTT
CASSLAAGDQPQHF
>once|TRBV19|NA|TRBJ1-1
TGTGCCACCTCGCCGCGAATGAACACTGAAGCTTTCTTT
CATSPRMNTEAFF
>NA|TRBV27|NA|TRBJ1-2
TGTGCCAGCAGTTTCGACAGAAACTATGGCTACACCTTC
CASSFDRNYGYTF
>NA|TRBV5-4|NA|TRBJ2-3
TGTGCCAGCAGCTTCCCCGGGACAAGGGGAGTAGGGGCCACAGATACGCAGTATTTT
CASSFPGTRGVGATDTQYF
>once|TRBV2|TRBD2|TRBJ2-5
TGTGCCAGCAGACTTAGCGGGAACCAAGGGGCCCAGTACTTC
CASRLSGNQGAQYF
>NA|TRBV28|TRBD2|TRBJ2-5
TGTGCCAGCAGTTTTTTTCCGGGAGGAGAGACCCAGTACTTC
CASSFFPGGETQYF
>NA|TRBV4-1|TRBD2|TRBJ2-7
TGCGCCAGCAGCCAGCTAGCGGGAGGGGGGACCTACGAGCAGTACTTC
CASSQLAGGGTYEQYF
>NA|TRBV9|TRBD2|TRBJ2-2
TGTGCCAGCAGCGTATCTAGCGGGGTTACCGGGGAGCTGTTTTTT
CASSVSSGVTGELFF
>NA|TRBV30|NA|TRBJ2-5
TGTGCCTGGACCTTCCAGAAAGAGACCCAGTACTTC
CAWTFQKETQYF
>NA|TRBV3-1/TRBV3-2|NA|TRBJ2-1
TGTGCCAGCAGCCTAACGTACACCGGGGCCTACAATGAGCAGTTCTTC
CASSLTYTGAYNEQFF
>NA|TRBV28|NA|TRBJ1-2
TGTGCCAGCAGTTTAACGGACAGTGGCGGCTACACCTTC
CASSLTDSGGYTF
>NA|TRBV24-1|NA|TRBJ2-1
TGTGCCACCAGTAACATGAACAATGAGCAGTTCTTC
CATSNMNNEQFF
>NA|TRBV11-2|NA|TRBJ2-5
TGTGCCAGCAGCGACACCCCCTGGGGGCAGGGAGAGACCCAGTACTTC
CASSDTPWGQGETQYF
>NA|TRBV6-2/TRBV6-3|NA|TRBJ2-1
TGTGCCAGCAGTGCGGATTCCTACAATGAGCAGTTCTTC
CASSADSYNEQFF